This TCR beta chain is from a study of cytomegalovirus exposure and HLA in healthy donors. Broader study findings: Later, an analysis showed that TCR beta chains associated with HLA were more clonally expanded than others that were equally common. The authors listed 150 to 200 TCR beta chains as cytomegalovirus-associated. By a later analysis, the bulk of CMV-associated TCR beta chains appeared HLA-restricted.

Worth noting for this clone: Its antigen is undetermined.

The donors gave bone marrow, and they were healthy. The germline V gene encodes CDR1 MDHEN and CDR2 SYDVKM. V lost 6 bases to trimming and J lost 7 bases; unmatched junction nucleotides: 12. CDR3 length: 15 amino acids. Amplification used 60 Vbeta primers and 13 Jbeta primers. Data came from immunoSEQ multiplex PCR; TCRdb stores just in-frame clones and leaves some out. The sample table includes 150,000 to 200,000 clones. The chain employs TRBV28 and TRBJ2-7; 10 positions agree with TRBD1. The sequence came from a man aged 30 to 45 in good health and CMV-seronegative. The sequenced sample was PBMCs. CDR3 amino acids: CASRFRDRGVGEQYF. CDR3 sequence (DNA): TGTGCCAGCAGATTCCGGGACAGGGGTGTGGGAGAGCAGTACTTC.